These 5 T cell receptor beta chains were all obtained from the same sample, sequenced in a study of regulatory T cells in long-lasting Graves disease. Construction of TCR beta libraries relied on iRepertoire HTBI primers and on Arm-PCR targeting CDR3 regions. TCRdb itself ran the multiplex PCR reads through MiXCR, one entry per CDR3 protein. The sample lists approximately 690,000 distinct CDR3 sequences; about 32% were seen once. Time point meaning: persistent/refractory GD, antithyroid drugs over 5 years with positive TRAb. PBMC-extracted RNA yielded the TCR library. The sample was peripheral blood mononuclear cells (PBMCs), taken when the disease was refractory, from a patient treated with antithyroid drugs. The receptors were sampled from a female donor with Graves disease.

The CDR3: CASSLGTSFTYEQYF. In DNA form, the CDR3 reads TGTGCCAGCAGCTTAGGGACTAGCTTTACCTACGAGCAGTACTTC. The chain is built from TRBV7-2 and TRBJ2-7, with 8 positions matching TRBD2. The ends lost 1 base at V and 2 bases at J; junction bases unmatched: 4. In germline, CDR1 is SGHTA, CDR2 FQGNSA. The CDR3 consists of 15 residues. Complete variable domain (other parts from reference TRBV7-2 and TRBJ2-7): GAGVSQSPSNKVTEKGKDVELRCDPISGHTALYWYRQSLGQGLEFLIYFQGNSAPDKSGLPSDRFSAERTGGSVSTLTIQRTQQEDSAVYLCASSLGTSFTYEQYFGPGTRLTVT.

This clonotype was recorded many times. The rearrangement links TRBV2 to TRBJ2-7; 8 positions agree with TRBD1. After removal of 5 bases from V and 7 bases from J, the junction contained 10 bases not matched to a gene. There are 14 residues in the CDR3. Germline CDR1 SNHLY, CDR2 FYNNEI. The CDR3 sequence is CASSLRDRSWEQYF. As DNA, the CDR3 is TGTGCCAGCAGTCTCCGGGACAGGTCATGGGAGCAGTACTTC.

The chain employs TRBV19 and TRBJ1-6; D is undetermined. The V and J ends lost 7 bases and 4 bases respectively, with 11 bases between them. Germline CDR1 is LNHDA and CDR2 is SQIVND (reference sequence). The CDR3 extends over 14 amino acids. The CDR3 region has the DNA TGTGCCAGTACCGAGGGCTCTTATAATTCACCCCTCCACTTT. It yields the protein CASTEGSYNSPLHF. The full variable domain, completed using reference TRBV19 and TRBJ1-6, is DGGITQSPKYLFRKEGQNVTLSCEQNLNHDAMYWYRQDPGQGLRLIYYSQIVNDFQKGDIAEGYSVSREKKESFPLTVTSAQKNPTAFYLCASTEGSYNSPLHFGNGTRLTVT.

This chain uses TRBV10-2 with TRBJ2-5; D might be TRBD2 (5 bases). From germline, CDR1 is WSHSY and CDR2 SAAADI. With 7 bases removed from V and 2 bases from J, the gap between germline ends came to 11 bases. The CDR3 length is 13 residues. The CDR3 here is CASKKSGQETQYF. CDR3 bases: TGCGCCAGCAAAAAAAGCGGACAAGAGACCCAGTACTTC.

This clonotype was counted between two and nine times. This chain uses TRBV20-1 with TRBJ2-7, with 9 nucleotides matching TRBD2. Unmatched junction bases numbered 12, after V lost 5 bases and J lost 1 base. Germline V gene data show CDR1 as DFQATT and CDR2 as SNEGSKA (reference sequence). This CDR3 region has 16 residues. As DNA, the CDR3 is TGCAGTGCTGAAACGGCCACTAGCGGGCTATCCTACGAGCAGTACTTC. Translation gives CSAETATSGLSYEQYF.